This T cell receptor (beta chain) was sequenced in a study of blood T cell repertoires in COVID-19. Study summary: Sites in the United States, Italy and Spain provided acute and convalescent COVID-19 samples. T cells, B-cell-depleted T cells, or PBMCs provided the cDNA or gDNA that served as material.

Per the study methods: Nucleated cell number was recorded as an estimate derived from reference gene primer amplification. Assay: immunoSEQ multiplex PCR; the TCRdb copy retains only in-frame clones and omits some. The V and J calls and clone size come from that table; D and trimming were worked out from the DNA. The data contain about 100,000 clones, about 84% of them singletons. Germline V gene sequence: CDR1 DFQATT, CDR2 SNEGSKA (reference sequence). The J segment lost 5 bases and the V segment lost 3 bases, leaving 4 bases of the junction unmatched. This CDR3 has 13 amino acids. This chain links TRBV20-1 with TRBJ2-7; 10 bases agree with TRBD2. The receptor was isolated from a human donor in a cohort sampled during active COVID-19. The material sequenced was peripheral blood. The CDR3 DNA reads as TGCAGTGCTAGTAGTCTAGCGGGAGACGAGCAGTACTTC. Its translation: CSASSLAGDEQYF.